The T cell receptor beta chain described here comes from a study of post-analysis software for immune sequencing data. Whole-study findings and limits: A few TRBV segments occurring more often in patients than controls included TRBV5-6, TRBV5-1 and TRBV20-1.

A remark on this clonotype: Its target is not known.

Unique molecular identifiers featured in each of the TCR beta cDNA libraries. TCRdb passed the PCR reads through MiXCR, listing each CDR3 protein once. This repertoire shows roughly 400,000 distinct CDR3 sequences, 30% to 45% found once; its top ten account for less than 8%. The germline gives CDR1 SGHRS, CDR2 YFSETQ. V lost 0 bases and J lost 6; bases outside the gene matches: 12. The CDR3 extends over 17 amino acids. The genes are TRBV5-1 and TRBJ1-2; 9 bases are a match to TRBD1. Sequencing used blood. This receptor was taken from a girl aged 2 to 10 with multiple sclerosis. DNA of the CDR3: TGCGCCAGCAGCTTGGTATTTCCGGGACAGGGATCGGATGGCTACACCTTC. Amino acid sequence: CASSLVFPGQGSDGYTF.